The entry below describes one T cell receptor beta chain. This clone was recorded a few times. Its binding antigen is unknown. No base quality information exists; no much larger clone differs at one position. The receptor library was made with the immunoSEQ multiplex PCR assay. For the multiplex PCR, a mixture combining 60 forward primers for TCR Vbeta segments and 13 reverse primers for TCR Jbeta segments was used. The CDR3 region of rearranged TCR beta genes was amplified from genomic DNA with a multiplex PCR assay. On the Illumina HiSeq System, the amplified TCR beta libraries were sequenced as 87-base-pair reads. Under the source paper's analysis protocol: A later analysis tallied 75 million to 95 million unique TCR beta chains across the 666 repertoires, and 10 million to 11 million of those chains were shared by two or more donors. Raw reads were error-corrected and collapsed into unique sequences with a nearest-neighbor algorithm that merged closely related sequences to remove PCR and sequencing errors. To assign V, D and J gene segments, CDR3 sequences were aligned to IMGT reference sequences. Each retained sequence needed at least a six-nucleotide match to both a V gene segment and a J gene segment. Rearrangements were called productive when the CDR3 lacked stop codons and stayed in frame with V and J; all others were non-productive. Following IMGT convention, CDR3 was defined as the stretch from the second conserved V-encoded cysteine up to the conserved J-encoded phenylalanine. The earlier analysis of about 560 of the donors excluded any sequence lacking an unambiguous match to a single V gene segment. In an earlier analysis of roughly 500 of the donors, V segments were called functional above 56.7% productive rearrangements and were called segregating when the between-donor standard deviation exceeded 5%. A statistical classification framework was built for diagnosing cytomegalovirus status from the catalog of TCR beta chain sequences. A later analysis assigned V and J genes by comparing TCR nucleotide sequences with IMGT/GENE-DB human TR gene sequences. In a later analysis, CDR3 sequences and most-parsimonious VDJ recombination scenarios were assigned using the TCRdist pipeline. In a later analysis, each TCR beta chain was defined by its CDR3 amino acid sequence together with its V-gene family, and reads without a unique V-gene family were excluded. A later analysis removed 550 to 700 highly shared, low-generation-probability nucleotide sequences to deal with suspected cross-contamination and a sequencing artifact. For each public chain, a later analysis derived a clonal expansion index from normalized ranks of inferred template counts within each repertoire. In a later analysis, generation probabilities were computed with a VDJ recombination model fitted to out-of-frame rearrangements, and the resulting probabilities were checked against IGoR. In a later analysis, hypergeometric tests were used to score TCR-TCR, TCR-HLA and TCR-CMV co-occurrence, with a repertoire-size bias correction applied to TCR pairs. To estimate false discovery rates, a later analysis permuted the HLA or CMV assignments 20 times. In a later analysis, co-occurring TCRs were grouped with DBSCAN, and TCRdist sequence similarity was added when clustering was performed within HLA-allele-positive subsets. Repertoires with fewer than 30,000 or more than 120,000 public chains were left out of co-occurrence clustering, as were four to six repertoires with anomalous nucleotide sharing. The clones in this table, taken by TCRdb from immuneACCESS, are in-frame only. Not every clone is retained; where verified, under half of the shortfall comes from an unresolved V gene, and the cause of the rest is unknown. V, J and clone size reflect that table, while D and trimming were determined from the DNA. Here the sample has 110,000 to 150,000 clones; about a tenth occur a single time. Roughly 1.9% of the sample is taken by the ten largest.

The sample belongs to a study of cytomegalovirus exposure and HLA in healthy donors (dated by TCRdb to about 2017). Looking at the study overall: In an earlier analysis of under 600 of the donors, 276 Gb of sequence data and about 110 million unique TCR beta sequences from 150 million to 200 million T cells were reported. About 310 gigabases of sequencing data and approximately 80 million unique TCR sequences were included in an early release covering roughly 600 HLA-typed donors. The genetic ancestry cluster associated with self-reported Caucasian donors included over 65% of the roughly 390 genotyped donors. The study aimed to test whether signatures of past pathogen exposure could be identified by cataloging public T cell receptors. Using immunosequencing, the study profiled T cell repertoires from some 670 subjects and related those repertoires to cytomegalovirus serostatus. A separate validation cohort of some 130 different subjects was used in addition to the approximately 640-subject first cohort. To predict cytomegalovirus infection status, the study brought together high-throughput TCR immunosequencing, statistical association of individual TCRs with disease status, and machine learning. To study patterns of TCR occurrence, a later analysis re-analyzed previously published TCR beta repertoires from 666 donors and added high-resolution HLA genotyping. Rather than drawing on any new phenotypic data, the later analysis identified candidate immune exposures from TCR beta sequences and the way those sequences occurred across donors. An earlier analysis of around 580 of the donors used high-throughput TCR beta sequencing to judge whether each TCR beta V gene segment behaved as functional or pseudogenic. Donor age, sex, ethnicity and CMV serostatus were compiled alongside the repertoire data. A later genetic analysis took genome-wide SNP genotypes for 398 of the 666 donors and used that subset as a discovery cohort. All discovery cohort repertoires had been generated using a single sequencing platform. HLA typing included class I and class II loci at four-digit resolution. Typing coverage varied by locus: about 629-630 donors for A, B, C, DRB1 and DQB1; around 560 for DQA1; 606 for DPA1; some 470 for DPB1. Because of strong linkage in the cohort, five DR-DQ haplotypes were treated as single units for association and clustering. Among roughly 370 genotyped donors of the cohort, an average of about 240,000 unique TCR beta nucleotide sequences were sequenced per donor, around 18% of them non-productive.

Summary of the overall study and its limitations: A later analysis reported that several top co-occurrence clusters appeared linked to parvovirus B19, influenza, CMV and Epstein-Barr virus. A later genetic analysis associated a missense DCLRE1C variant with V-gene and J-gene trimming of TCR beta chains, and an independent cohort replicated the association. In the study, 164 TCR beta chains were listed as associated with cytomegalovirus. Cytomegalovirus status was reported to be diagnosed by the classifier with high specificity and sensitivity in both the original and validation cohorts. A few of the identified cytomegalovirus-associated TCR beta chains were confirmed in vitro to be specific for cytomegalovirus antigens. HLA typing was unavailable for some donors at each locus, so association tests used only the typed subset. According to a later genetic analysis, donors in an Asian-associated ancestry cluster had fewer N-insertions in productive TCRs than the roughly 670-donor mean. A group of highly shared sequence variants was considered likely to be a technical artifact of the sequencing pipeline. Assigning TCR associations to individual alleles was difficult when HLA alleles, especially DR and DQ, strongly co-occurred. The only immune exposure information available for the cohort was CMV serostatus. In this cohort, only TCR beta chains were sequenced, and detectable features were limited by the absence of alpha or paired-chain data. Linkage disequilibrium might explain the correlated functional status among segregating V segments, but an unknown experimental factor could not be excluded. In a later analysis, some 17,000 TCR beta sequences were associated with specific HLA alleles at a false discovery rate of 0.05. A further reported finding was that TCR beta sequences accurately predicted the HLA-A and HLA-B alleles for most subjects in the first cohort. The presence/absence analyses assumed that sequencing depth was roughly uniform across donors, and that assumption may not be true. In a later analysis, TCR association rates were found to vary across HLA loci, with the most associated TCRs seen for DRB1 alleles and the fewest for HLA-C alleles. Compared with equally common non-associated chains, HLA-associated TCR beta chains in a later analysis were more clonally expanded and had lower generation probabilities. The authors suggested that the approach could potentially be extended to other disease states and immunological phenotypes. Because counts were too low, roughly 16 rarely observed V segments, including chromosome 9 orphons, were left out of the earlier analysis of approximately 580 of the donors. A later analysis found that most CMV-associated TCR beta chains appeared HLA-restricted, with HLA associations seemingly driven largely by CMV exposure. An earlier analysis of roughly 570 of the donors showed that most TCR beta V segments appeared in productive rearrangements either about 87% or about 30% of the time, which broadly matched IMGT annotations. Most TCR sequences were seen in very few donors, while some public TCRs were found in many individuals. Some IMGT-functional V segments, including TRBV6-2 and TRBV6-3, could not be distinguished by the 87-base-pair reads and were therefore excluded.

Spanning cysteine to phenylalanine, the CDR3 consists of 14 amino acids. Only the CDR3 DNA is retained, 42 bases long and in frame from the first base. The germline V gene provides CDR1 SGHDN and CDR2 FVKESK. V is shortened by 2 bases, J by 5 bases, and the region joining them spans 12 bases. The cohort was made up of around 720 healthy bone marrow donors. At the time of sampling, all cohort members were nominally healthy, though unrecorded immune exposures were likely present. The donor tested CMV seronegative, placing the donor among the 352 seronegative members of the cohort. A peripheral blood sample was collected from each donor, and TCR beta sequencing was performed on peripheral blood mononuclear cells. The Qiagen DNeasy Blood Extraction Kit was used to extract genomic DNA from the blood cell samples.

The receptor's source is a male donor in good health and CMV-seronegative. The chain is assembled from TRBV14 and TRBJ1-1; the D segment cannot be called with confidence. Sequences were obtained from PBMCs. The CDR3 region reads CASSQSAAGTEAFF. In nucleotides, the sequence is TGTGCCAGCAGCCAAAGTGCAGCGGGAACTGAAGCTTTCTTT.